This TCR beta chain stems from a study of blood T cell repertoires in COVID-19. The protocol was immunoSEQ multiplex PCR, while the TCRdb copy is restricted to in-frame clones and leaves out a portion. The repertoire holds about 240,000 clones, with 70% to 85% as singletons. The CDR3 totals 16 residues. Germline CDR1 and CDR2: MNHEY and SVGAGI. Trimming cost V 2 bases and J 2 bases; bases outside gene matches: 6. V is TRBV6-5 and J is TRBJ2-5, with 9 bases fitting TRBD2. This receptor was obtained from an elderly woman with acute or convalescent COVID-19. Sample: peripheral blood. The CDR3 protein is CASSYGPAGGQETQYF. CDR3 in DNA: TGTGCCAGCAGTTACGGTCCAGCGGGGGGTCAAGAGACCCAGTACTTC.